This T cell receptor beta chain appears in the sequencing data of a study of CD8 T cells in ankylosing spondylitis. Findings and caveats of the study: A TCR beta motif of under ten highly homologous variants seemed to mark ankylosing spondylitis blood. Disease-linked clones displayed a CD8+ phenotype and appeared relatively rarely in peripheral blood.

TCRdb re-called the 5' RACE reads through MiXCR, storing one row per CDR3 protein. The sample holds under 150,000 distinct CDR3 sequences; 12% to 15% are singletons and the top ten take just under 3%. This clonotype was counted at least ten times. What it recognizes is unknown. With 5 bases clipped from V and 2 bases from J, the junction kept 2 bases outside the gene matches. Germline V gene lookup returns CDR1 SGHRS and CDR2 YFSETQ. CDR3 size: 16 residues. V gene TRBV5-1 combines with J gene TRBJ2-1; 15 nucleotides match TRBD2. This TCR was sampled from a female donor with ankylosing spondylitis or in good health (not recorded which). Sequencing used blood, either unsorted or a sorted T cell fraction (not recorded which). Here the CDR3 reads CASRGTSGGPYNEQFF. CDR3 bases: TGCGCCAGCAGAGGGACTAGCGGGGGGCCCTACAATGAGCAGTTCTTC.